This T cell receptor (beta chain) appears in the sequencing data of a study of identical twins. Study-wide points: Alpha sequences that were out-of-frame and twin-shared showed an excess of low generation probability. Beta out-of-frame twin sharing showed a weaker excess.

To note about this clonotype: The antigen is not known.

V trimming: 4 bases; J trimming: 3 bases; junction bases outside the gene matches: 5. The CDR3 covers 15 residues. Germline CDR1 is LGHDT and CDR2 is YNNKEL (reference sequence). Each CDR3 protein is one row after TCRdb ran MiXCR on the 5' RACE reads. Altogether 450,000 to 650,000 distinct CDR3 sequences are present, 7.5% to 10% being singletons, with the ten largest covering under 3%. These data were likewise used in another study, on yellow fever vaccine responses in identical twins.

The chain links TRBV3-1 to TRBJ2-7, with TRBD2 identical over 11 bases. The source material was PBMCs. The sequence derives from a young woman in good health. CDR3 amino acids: CASSPGLAEHYEQYF. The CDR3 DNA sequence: TGTGCCAGCAGCCCGGGACTAGCGGAACACTACGAGCAGTACTTC.